Reported below is one T cell receptor (beta chain). Time point of the sample: blood at routine non-recurrence follow-up after resection. TCRs were sequenced from unsorted whole RNA of tumor, nontumor lung or PBMC. TCRdb reprocessed the 5' RACE reads via MiXCR and lists one record per CDR3 protein. The table shows fewer than 55,000 distinct CDR3 sequences, with more than 6.5% occurring only once. This sample was taken from a study of spatial heterogeneity in lung cancer. Study overall: The study sequenced follow-up PBMC samples when they were available, at a median of roughly 22 months after resection.

Germline V CDR1 and CDR2: LNHDA, SQIVND (reference sequence). This CDR3 is built from 12 residues. Trimming removed 9 bases from V and 2 bases from J, with 11 bases in between. The chain recombines TRBV19 with TRBJ2-7; D might be TRBD1 (6 bases). This clonotype was obtained from a female donor with early-stage non-small cell lung cancer. The sequencing here drew on PBMCs, taken at follow-up. The CDR3 DNA is TGTGCCAGCCTCGGACAGACCTACGAGCAGTACTTC. Residues: CASLGQTYEQYF.